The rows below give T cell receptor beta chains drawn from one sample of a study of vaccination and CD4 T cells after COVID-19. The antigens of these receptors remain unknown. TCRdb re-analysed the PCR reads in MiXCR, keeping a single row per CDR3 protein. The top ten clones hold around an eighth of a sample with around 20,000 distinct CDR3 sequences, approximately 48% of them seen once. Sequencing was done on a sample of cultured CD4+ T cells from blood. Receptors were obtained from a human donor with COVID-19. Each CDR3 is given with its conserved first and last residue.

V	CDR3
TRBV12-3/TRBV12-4	CASSASRGRRLF
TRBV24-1	CATRRLGLGQYF
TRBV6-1	CASRVPNYGYTF
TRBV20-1	CSATEGARETQYF
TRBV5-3	CARSWTSGGRYDTYEQYF
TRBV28	CASSFLLLETAYNQPQHF
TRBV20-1	CSAKASRSHYNEQFF
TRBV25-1	CASSRQGGGETQYF
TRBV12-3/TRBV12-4	CASSIPGTYEQYF
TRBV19	CASSIRPGGTNQPQHF
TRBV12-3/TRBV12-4	CASRGPGARFSGANVLTF
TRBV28	CASRTGLANYGYTF
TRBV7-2	CASSLAGEYEQYF
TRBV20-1	CSARLGGTDTQYF
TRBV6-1	CASSPLGPGEKLFF
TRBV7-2	CASSFGQGEYGYTF